This T cell receptor (beta chain) was profiled in a study of long-term antiretroviral therapy in people with HIV. Study-level points and caveats: Those clones which expanded before ART made up the dominant part of the repertoire at all time points. Relative to control repertoires, HIV repertoires exhibited narrower CDR3 length ranges.

The CDR3 consists of 15 residues. Germline CDR1 and CDR2: MNHNY and SVGAGI (reference sequence). V lost 1 base to trimming and J lost 5 bases; unmatched junction nucleotides: 7. Samples were assayed with immunoSEQ v3.0 at survey level. Assay used: immunoSEQ multiplex PCR; TCRdb lists only in-frame clones, some missing. The table lists about 14,000 clones, over 75% of them singletons. In the United States, treatment was given to all participants with HIV. In the case of this clone: The antigen remains unidentified.

The gene calls are TRBV6-6 and TRBJ2-7; 8 bases align to TRBD2. This sequence was found in a middle-aged man with HIV. The specimen comprised unsorted PBMCs, sampled 6.2 years after starting antiretroviral therapy. CDR3 protein: CASSYFGTRDNEQYF. The CDR3 nucleotides are TGTGCCAGCAGTTACTTCGGGACTAGAGACAACGAGCAGTACTTC.